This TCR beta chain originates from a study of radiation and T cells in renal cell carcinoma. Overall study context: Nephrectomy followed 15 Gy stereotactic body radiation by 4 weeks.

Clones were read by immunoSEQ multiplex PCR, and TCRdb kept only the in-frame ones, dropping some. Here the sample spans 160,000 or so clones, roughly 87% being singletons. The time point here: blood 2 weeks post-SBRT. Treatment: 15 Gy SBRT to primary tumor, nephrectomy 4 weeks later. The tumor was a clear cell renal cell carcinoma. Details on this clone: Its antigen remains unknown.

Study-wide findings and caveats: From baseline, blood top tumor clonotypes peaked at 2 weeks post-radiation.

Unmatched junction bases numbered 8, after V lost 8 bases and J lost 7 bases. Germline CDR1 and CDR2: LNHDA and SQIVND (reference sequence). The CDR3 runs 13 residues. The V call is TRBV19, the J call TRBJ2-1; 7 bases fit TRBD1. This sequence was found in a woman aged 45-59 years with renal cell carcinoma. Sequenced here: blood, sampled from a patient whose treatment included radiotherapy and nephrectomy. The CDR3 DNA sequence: TGTGCCAGTGTAAGGACAGGTAGGAATGAGCAGTTCTTC. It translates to CASVRTGRNEQFF. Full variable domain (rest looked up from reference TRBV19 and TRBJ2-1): DGGITQSPKYLFRKEGQNVTLSCEQNLNHDAMYWYRQDPGQGLRLIYYSQIVNDFQKGDIAEGYSVSREKKESFPLTVTSAQKNPTAFYLCASVRTGRNEQFFGPGTRLTVL.